Following are 29 T cell receptor beta chains from one sample sequenced in a study of T-cell memory formation after mild COVID-19 (dated by TCRdb to the early 2020s). Libraries were constructed by 5' RACE. The instrument given in TCRdb is Illumina NovaSeq 6000. TCRdb reran the public reads through fastp at Q25 and MiXCR, keeping productive beta chains. Each CDR3 protein appears once, grouped with its most common genes and DNA. The sample data list 560,000 or so distinct CDR3 sequences, and approximately 15% of these were observed just once. The ten largest clones represent about 8.6% of the sample. Input material: PBMCs or a T cell subset sorted from them (not recorded which). These receptors originate from an adult woman who had mild COVID-19 (a few samples of this study predate the infection). The sample titles of this study are shuffled in the database, so cell type and time point are left out; the donor was told from shared clones.

V usage is TRBV3-1 and J usage is TRBJ2-7, with TRBD2 matching 8 bases. Per germline, CDR1 LGHDT and CDR2 YNNKEL (reference sequence). CDR3 length: 14 amino acids. J gave up 0 bases and V 8 bases, and 6 bases lay outside the gene matches. CDR3 region: CASGVAGSSYEQYF. The CDR3 coding sequence is TGTGCCAGCGGGGTAGCGGGGAGCTCCTACGAGCAGTACTTC.

This chain's CDR3 is CASSPSSGPPGNTIYF. DNA of the CDR3: TGTGCCAGCAGCCCTAGTTCCGGGCCCCCAGGAAACACCATATATTTT. The chain couples TRBV12-3 or TRBV12-4 to TRBJ1-3; D is undetermined. This CDR3 contains 16 residues. Trimming left V 6 bases short and J 4 bases short, with 19 bases between.

CDR3 DNA: TGTGCCAGCAGTTTAACTAGGACCGAGCAGTACTTC. Its protein is CASSLTRTEQYF. This chain links TRBV12-3 or TRBV12-4 with TRBJ2-7; TRBD2 might be the D (5 bases). This CDR3 is built from 12 residues. Trimming stripped 2 bases from V and 6 bases from J, with 8 bases between.

This clonotype was seen at least ten times. CDR3 nucleotides: TGTGCCAGCAGCGTAGATGAAGAGACCCAGTACTTC. Residues: CASSVDEETQYF. The chain has TRBV9 and TRBJ2-5, with D unclear. From germline, CDR1 is SGDLS and CDR2 YYNGEE. V gave up 0 bases and J gave up 3 bases, with 3 bases separating them. This CDR3 spans 12 amino acids.

The chain joins TRBV11-2 to TRBJ2-5; D uncertain. Germline V gene sequence: CDR1 SGHAT, CDR2 FQNNGV. This CDR3 has 15 residues. The V end was cut by 2 bases, the J end by 5 bases, with 15 bases between. Written as DNA, the CDR3 is TGTGCCAGCAGCTTAAGGCGTAAGAAGGAGGAGACCCAGTACTTC. Its translation is CASSLRRKKEETQYF.

Only a few counts were recorded for this clonotype. The rearrangement joins TRBV5-1 to TRBJ2-2, with a tentative D call TRBD2 (6 bases). The germline CDR1 and CDR2 sequences are SGHRS and YFSETQ. This CDR3 spans 16 amino acids. The V gene lost 4 bases and the J gene lost 2 bases, with 15 bases spanning the gap. The CDR3 DNA follows: TGCGCCAGCAGCCTCGCGGGACGACTTAACACCGGGGAGCTGTTTTTT. It is translated as CASSLAGRLNTGELFF.

V and J are TRBV25-1 and TRBJ1-2; D is uncertain. V lost 3 bases and J 4 bases, leaving 9 bases between the germline ends. CDR3 length: 13 amino acids. Germline V gene sequence: CDR1 MGHDK, CDR2 SYGVNS. Here the CDR3 DNA reads TGTGCCAGCAGTGATCTAGGGCCCTATGGCTACACCTTC. Amino acids: CASSDLGPYGYTF.

In this sample, this clonotype turned up once. CDR3 sequence reads: CASSSVRGGTGANVLTF. CDR3 coding DNA: TGTGCCAGCAGCTCGGTGAGAGGGGGAACTGGGGCCAACGTCCTGACTTTC. The rearrangement uses TRBV7-9 and TRBJ2-6; a possible D gene is TRBD1 (6 bases). The CDR3 extends over 17 amino acids. Per germline, CDR1 SEHNR and CDR2 FQNEAQ (reference sequence). Trimming took 4 bases from V and 2 from J, leaving 15 bases between them.

This clonotype has only a few counts. The V and J genes are TRBV20-1 and TRBJ2-1; 10 bases align to TRBD2. CDR3 size: 16 residues. Germline trimming cut 0 bases from V and 3 bases from J; bases unmatched to any gene: 5. Germline V gene data show CDR1 as DFQATT and CDR2 as SNEGSKA (reference sequence). The CDR3 DNA sequence: TGCAGTGCTAGAGATGGCGCTAGCGGGGGCTACAATGAGCAGTTCTTC. It is translated as CSARDGASGGYNEQFF.

V is TRBV7-6 and J is TRBJ2-7; D remains ambiguous. The CDR3 contains 15 residues. V was cut by 1 base and J by 6 bases, with 16 bases left in between. Germline CDR1 and CDR2: SGHVS and FNYEAQ. The CDR3 DNA sequence: TGTGCCAGCAGCTTAGGGGGTAACCAGGCAGGCGAGCAGTACTTC. Amino acid sequence: CASSLGGNQAGEQYF.

CDR3 bases: TGTGCCAGCGGCGAATCGGGACTAGCGGGCGAGCAGTACTTC. Translated, it gives CASGESGLAGEQYF. The chain couples TRBV11-3 to TRBJ2-7; 12 bases map to TRBD2. Looked up from germline, CDR1 is SGHNT and CDR2 is YENEEA. V was clipped by 8 bases and J by 6 bases; unmatched bases: 8. CDR3 length equals 14 residues.

This clonotype was counted a few times. The chain employs TRBV4-3 and TRBJ2-1; 7 nucleotides agree with TRBD2. Germline CDR1 reads LGHNA; CDR2 reads YSLEER. The CDR3 covers 13 residues. The V gene end was trimmed by 1 base and the J gene end by 8 bases; junction bases not matched to a gene: 2. The CDR3 here is CASSQGGRDEQFF. The CDR3, as DNA: TGCGCCAGCAGCCAAGGGGGGAGGGATGAGCAGTTCTTC.

The chain has TRBV7-2 and TRBJ2-2; 14 bases map to TRBD2. Germline CDR1 reads SGHTA; CDR2 reads FQGNSA. The V gene end was trimmed by 4 bases and the J gene end by 1 base; junction bases not matched to a gene: 8. The CDR3 sequence is 19 residues long. CDR3 sequence (DNA): TGTGCCAGCAGCTACCATTCGGGACTAGCGGGGGAGAACACCGGGGAGCTGTTTTTT. This codes for CASSYHSGLAGENTGELFF. Looking up the rest from reference TRBV7-2 and TRBJ2-2 gives the full variable domain: GAGVSQSPSNKVTEKGKDVELRCDPISGHTALYWYRQSLGQGLEFLIYFQGNSAPDKSGLPSDRFSAERTGGSVSTLTIQRTQQEDSAVYLCASSYHSGLAGENTGELFFGEGSRLTVL.

The chain is built from TRBV18 and TRBJ2-5, with D possibly TRBD2 on 5 matching bases. V lost 4 bases and J 5 bases, leaving 14 bases between the germline ends. The germline gives CDR1 KGHSH, CDR2 LQKENI. The CDR3 has 14 residues. The CDR3 is CASSQGAIRETQYF. In DNA form, the CDR3 reads TGTGCCAGCTCACAGGGAGCTATTCGGGAGACCCAGTACTTC.

CDR3 region: CASSYGTGEVLNSPLHF. The CDR3 DNA sequence: TGCGCCAGCAGCTATGGGACAGGGGAGGTTCTCAATTCACCCCTCCACTTT. This chain connects TRBV5-1 to TRBJ1-6; 10 nucleotides agree with TRBD1. The V segment lost 3 bases and the J segment 7 bases; nucleotides outside the gene matches: 10. This CDR3 has 17 amino acids. Germline values: CDR1 SGHRS, CDR2 YFSETQ.

This clonotype has more than one count but fewer than ten. Here the CDR3 DNA reads TGTGCCAGCAGCTCTTCTAGCGGGGGGGCCAAAAACATTCAGTACTTC. This gives the protein CASSSSSGGAKNIQYF. The gene calls are TRBV7-9 and TRBJ2-4, with TRBD2 identical over 11 bases. CDR3 length: 16 amino acids. The V gene's germline CDR1 is SEHNR and CDR2 FQNEAQ (reference sequence). V shed 4 bases, J shed 1 base, and the junction held 3 bases outside the gene matches.

This rearrangement joins TRBV6-6 to TRBJ1-5; D is unclear. From germline, CDR1 is MNHNY and CDR2 SVGAGI (reference sequence). V lost 2 bases, J lost 0 bases, and 8 bases lay in between. The CDR3 sequence is 15 residues long. The CDR3 nucleotides read TGTGCCAGCAGTTACAGGGAACCTAGCAATCAGCCCCAGCATTTT. Translation gives CASSYREPSNQPQHF.

The chain couples TRBV6-5 to TRBJ2-3; 13 bases match TRBD2. V was clipped by 4 bases and J by 1 base; unmatched bases: 5. The germline gives CDR1 MNHEY, CDR2 SVGAGI. The CDR3 runs to 17 residues. Written as DNA, the CDR3 is TGTGCCAGCAGTTCCGCGGGACTAGCGGGACGCACAGATACGCAGTATTTT. Its translation: CASSSAGLAGRTDTQYF.

This clonotype was recorded at least ten times. The J gene is TRBJ1-1, the V gene TRBV18, with D tentatively TRBD1 (6 bases). Trimming removed 3 bases at V and 2 bases at J, with 10 bases between. Germline lookup yields CDR1 KGHSH and CDR2 LQKENI. This CDR3 has 14 amino acids. Here the CDR3 DNA reads TGTGCCAGCTCACCGTTGGGGGCAAACACTGAAGCTTTCTTT. Its translation: CASSPLGANTEAFF.

The rearrangement joins TRBV25-1 to TRBJ2-7; either TRBD1 or TRBD2 may supply D (5 bases each). V lost 8 bases, J lost 0 bases, and 8 bases lay in between. Germline V gives CDR1 MGHDK, CDR2 SYGVNS. There are 12 residues in the CDR3. The CDR3 is CASRDHSYEQYF. CDR3 DNA sequence: TGTGCCAGCCGGGACCACTCCTACGAGCAGTACTTC.

This chain links TRBV6-2 or TRBV6-3 with TRBJ1-5; TRBD1 is a possible D gene (5 bases). The CDR3 totals 12 residues. The V gene lost 7 bases and the J gene lost 4 bases, with 8 bases spanning the gap. CDR1 is MNHEY, CDR2 SVGEGT, per germline. Written as DNA, the CDR3 is TGTGCCAGCACAGACAGTAATCAGCCCCAGCATTTT. Its protein product is CASTDSNQPQHF.

In its sample, this clonotype was seen a few times. DNA for the CDR3: TGTGCCAGCAGCTTATCGTTGCTGGTAGATACGCAGTATTTT. It yields the protein CASSLSLLVDTQYF. The chain carries TRBV7-2 and TRBJ2-3; D gene uncertain. Germline CDR1 is SGHTA and CDR2 is FQGNSA. The V and J ends lost 2 bases and 5 bases respectively, with 11 bases between them. This CDR3 is 14 amino acids long.

This sequence joins TRBV19 and TRBJ2-1; 10 bases align to TRBD2. Losses at the gene ends were 5 bases for V and 8 bases for J; bases not matched to a gene: 9. Germline assignment: CDR1 LNHDA and CDR2 SQIVND (reference sequence). The CDR3 runs 15 residues. The CDR3 DNA reads as TGTGCCAGTAGTGCGACTAGCGGGTGGGGGGATGAGCAGTTCTTC. Its protein product is CASSATSGWGDEQFF. Filled out from reference TRBV19 and TRBJ2-1, the complete variable domain reads DGGITQSPKYLFRKEGQNVTLSCEQNLNHDAMYWYRQDPGQGLRLIYYSQIVNDFQKGDIAEGYSVSREKKESFPLTVTSAQKNPTAFYLCASSATSGWGDEQFFGPGTRLTVL.

V usage is TRBV30 and J usage is TRBJ2-5, with a weak D call TRBD1 (6 bases). The V end lost 3 bases, the J end lost 13 bases, and 21 bases lay between the germline ends. CDR1 GTSNPN and CDR2 SVGIG come from the germline V gene (reference sequence). This CDR3 has 13 amino acids. The CDR3 region has the DNA TGTGCCTGGAGCTTAAAGCCGGGACACCCACCGTACTTC. Residues: CAWSLKPGHPPYF.

About this clonotype itself: Germline and junction disagree at one end, which may indicate a read error. The genes are TRBV7-2 and TRBJ2-3; the D gene could be TRBD1 or TRBD2 (5 bases each). CDR1 and CDR2 from the germline V gene are SGHTA and FQGNSA. CDR3 length equals 15 residues. The CDR3 bases are TGTGACAGCAGCCCAAGGGACGGTAGCACAGATACGCAGTATTTT. This codes for CDSSPRDGSTDTQYF.

V gene TRBV3-1 combines with J gene TRBJ2-3; the match to TRBD1 covers 7 bases. Trimming at V came to 2 bases and at J to 1 base, leaving 6 bases not matched to a gene. CDR1 is LGHDT and CDR2 is YNNKEL in the germline V gene (reference sequence). There are 16 residues in the CDR3. Here the CDR3 DNA reads TGTGCCAGCAGCCAAAACCCAGGACAGGGCACAGATACGCAGTATTTT. Protein: CASSQNPGQGTDTQYF.

This clonotype was observed a single time. The chain links TRBV30 to TRBJ2-3; 10 bases agree with TRBD2. This CDR3 comprises 18 residues. Germline-derived CDR1 and CDR2 are GTSNPN and SVGIG (reference sequence). Trimming at V came to 0 bases and at J to 1 base, leaving 10 bases not matched to a gene. The CDR3 nucleotides are TGTGCCTGGAGTGTACCCCGAGGACTAGCGGAGCGCACAGATACGCAGTATTTT. It is translated as CAWSVPRGLAERTDTQYF.

The J gene is TRBJ2-5, the V gene TRBV12-3 or TRBV12-4, with D unclear. The CDR3 is 14 amino acids. Trimming stripped 0 bases from V and 5 bases from J, with 10 bases between. This CDR3 is CASSLAPRWETQYF. The CDR3, as DNA: TGTGCCAGCAGTTTAGCCCCGAGGTGGGAGACCCAGTACTTC.

There are a few counts of this clonotype. The CDR3 loop is CASSPGPSRDGELFF. CDR3 bases: TGCGCCAGCAGCCCGGGACCGTCCCGGGACGGGGAGCTGTTTTTT. This chain links TRBV4-3 with TRBJ2-2; D is perhaps TRBD1 or TRBD2 (5 bases each). This CDR3 has 15 residues. CDR1 is LGHNA and CDR2 is YSLEER in the germline V gene. V was clipped by 4 bases and J by 7 bases, with 16 bases between them.